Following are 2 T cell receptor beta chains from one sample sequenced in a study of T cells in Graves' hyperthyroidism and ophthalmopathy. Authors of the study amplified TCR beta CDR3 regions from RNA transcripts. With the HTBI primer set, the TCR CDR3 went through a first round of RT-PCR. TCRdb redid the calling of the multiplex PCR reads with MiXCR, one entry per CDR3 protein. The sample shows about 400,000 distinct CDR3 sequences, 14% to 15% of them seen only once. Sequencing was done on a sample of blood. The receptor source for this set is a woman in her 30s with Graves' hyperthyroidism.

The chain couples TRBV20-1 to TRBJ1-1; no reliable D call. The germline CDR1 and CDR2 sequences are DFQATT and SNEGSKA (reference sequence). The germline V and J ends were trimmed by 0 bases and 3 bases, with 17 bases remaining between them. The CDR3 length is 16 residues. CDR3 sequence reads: CSARDSGRAGDTEAFF. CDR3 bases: TGCAGTGCTAGAGATAGTGGCCGGGCAGGAGACACTGAAGCTTTCTTT.

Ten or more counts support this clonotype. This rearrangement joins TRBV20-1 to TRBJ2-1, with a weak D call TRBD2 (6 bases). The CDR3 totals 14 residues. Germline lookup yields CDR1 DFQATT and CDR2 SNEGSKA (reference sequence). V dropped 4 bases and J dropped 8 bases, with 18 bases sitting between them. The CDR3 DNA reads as TGCAGTGCTAAAGGAGGGGTGGCGATCTATGAGCAGTTCTTC. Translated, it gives CSAKGGVAIYEQFF.